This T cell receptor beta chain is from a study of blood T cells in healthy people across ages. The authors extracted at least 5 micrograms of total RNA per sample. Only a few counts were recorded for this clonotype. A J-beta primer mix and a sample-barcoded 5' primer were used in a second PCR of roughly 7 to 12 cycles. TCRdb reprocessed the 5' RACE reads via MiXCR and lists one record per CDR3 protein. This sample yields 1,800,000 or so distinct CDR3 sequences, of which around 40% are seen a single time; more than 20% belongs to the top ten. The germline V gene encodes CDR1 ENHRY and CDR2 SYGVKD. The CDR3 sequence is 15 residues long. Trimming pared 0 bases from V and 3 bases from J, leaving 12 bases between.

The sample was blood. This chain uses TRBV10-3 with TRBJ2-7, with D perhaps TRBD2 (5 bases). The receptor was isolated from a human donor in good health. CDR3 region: CAISESIEGNYEQYF. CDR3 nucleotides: TGTGCCATCAGTGAGTCGATAGAGGGCAACTACGAGCAGTACTTC.